The 5 T cell receptor beta chains below were found in one sample sequenced in a study of cytomegalovirus exposure and HLA in healthy donors. The PCR had 60 Vbeta and 13 Jbeta primers. The table came from immunoSEQ multiplex PCR; TCRdb's copy has only in-frame clones and leaves some out. The data contain 150,000 or so clones, around 86% of them singletons. Material: PBMCs. The origin of the receptors is a man over 45 in good health and CMV-seropositive.

The chain couples TRBV19 to TRBJ1-2, with a weak D call TRBD1 (5 bases). The CDR3 is 16 residues long. Germline V gene sequence: CDR1 LNHDA, CDR2 SQIVND (reference sequence). V lost 3 bases, J lost 0 bases, and 14 bases lay in between. CDR3 in DNA: TGTGCCAGTAGTATCGATCCCGACAGTTCTAACTATGGCTACACCTTC. This sequence encodes CASSIDPDSSNYGYTF.

V gene TRBV6-4 combines with J gene TRBJ2-5, with 9 bases fitting TRBD2. The J call is in doubt because the DNA end fits TRBJ2-7 better. Germline lookup yields CDR1 MRHNA and CDR2 SNTAGT. This CDR3 is 16 amino acids long. The CDR3 loop is CASSDSRTSVNYEQYF. For the CDR3, the DNA is TGTGCCAGCAGTGACTCCCGGACTAGCGTAAACTACGAGCAGTACTTC.

CDR3 coding DNA: TGTGCCAGCAGTTTATCACTAGCGGGGGCCAAAAACAATGAGCAGTTCTTC. Translation gives CASSLSLAGAKNNEQFF. The chain has TRBV27 and TRBJ2-1; 11 nucleotides agree with TRBD2. Germline assignment: CDR1 MNHEY and CDR2 SMNVEV (reference sequence). The CDR3 loop spans 17 amino acids. The V segment lost 0 bases and the J segment 5 bases; nucleotides outside the gene matches: 6.

This sequence joins TRBV7-2 and TRBJ1-1; D remains ambiguous. Trimming left V 4 bases short and J 1 base short, with 7 bases between. Germline lookup yields CDR1 SGHTA and CDR2 FQGNSA. The CDR3 is 13 amino acids. The CDR3, as DNA: TGTGCCAGCAGCTGGCCAGGGAACACTGAAGCTTTCTTT. Translating gives CASSWPGNTEAFF.

The rearrangement uses TRBV7-2 and TRBJ2-7, with 8 nucleotides matching TRBD1. Looked up from germline, CDR1 is SGHTA and CDR2 is FQGNSA. Trimming at V came to 0 bases and at J to 1 base, leaving 5 bases not matched to a gene. This CDR3 has 16 residues. CDR3 bases: TGTGCCAGCAGCTTAGCGCTTGGACAGGGTTCCTACGAGCAGTACTTC. As protein: CASSLALGQGSYEQYF.